Listed below are T cell receptor beta chains from one sample, sequenced in a study of cytomegalovirus exposure and HLA in healthy donors. Only in-frame clones appear in the TCRdb table, and some are missing; sequencing was by immunoSEQ multiplex PCR. This sample has 120,000 to 150,000 clones, with 70% to 85% found just once. What was sequenced was PBMCs. These TCRs come from a male donor in good health and CMV-seronegative. CDR3s include the opening cysteine and the closing phenylalanine or tryptophan. The order of the fields is V gene, D gene, J gene, clone size, CDR3 protein, CDR3 DNA. A D gene is named only where the DNA matches it firmly. Some rows have no size entry. The others give once, few or many, or a class for an expanded clone.

V gene: TRBV11-2
D gene: -
J gene: TRBJ2-3
clone size: -
CDR3 protein: CASSLDRGTDTQYF
CDR3 DNA: TGTGCCAGCAGCTTAGACAGGGGCACAGATACGCAGTATTTT

V gene: TRBV18
D gene: TRBD1
J gene: TRBJ1-2
clone size: once
CDR3 protein: CASSADRARGYGYTF
CDR3 DNA: TGTGCCAGCTCAGCGGACAGGGCCCGCGGCTATGGCTACACCTTC

V gene: TRBV28
D gene: -
J gene: TRBJ1-1
clone size: -
CDR3 protein: CASSFPGAAEAFF
CDR3 DNA: TGTGCCAGCAGTTTCCCAGGGGCGGCTGAAGCTTTCTTT

V gene: TRBV28
D gene: TRBD1
J gene: TRBJ2-7
clone size: -
CDR3 protein: CASRPTTGQARSYEQYF
CDR3 DNA: TGTGCCAGCCGTCCGACTACGGGACAGGCACGCTCCTACGAGCAGTACTTC

V gene: TRBV7-9
D gene: -
J gene: TRBJ2-1
clone size: -
CDR3 protein: CSSSFRDYNEQFF
CDR3 DNA: TGTTCCAGCAGCTTCCGGGACTACAATGAGCAGTTCTTC

V gene: TRBV7-6
D gene: TRBD2
J gene: TRBJ2-5
clone size: -
CDR3 protein: CASSTPPGRGTSVKTQYF
CDR3 DNA: TGTGCCAGCAGCACCCCTCCCGGGCGTGGGACTAGCGTGAAGACCCAGTACTTC

V gene: TRBV6-5
D gene: TRBD2
J gene: TRBJ2-5
clone size: -
CDR3 protein: CASSYSRGGAQETQYF
CDR3 DNA: TGTGCCAGCAGTTACTCACGCGGGGGTGCCCAAGAGACCCAGTACTTC

V gene: TRBV6-5
D gene: -
J gene: TRBJ1-6
clone size: -
CDR3 protein: CASSFLNSPLHF
CDR3 DNA: TGTGCCAGCAGTTTCCTTAATTCACCCCTCCACTTT

V gene: TRBV11-2
D gene: TRBD1
J gene: TRBJ2-2
clone size: -
CDR3 protein: CASSSGQVITGELFF
CDR3 DNA: TGTGCCAGCAGCTCTGGACAGGTGATAACCGGGGAGCTGTTTTTT

V gene: TRBV27
D gene: TRBD2
J gene: TRBJ2-3
clone size: -
CDR3 protein: CASSQGLAGGPVPDTQYF
CDR3 DNA: TGTGCCAGCAGTCAGGGACTAGCGGGAGGGCCGGTGCCAGATACGCAGTATTTT

V gene: TRBV19
D gene: -
J gene: TRBJ2-5
clone size: -
CDR3 protein: CASSIGYRDTSQETQYF
CDR3 DNA: TGTGCCAGTAGTATTGGGTACCGGGACACCTCCCAAGAGACCCAGTACTTC

V gene: TRBV5-1
D gene: -
J gene: TRBJ2-2
clone size: -
CDR3 protein: CASSLTVNTGELFF
CDR3 DNA: TGCGCCAGCAGCTTGACTGTGAACACCGGGGAGCTGTTTTTT

V gene: TRBV28
D gene: TRBD2
J gene: TRBJ2-7
clone size: -
CDR3 protein: CASTLRAGGSSYEQYF
CDR3 DNA: TGTGCCAGCACCCTAAGGGCTGGCGGGAGCTCCTACGAGCAGTACTTC

V gene: TRBV15
D gene: -
J gene: TRBJ1-1
clone size: few
CDR3 protein: CATSRDLRNTEAFF
CDR3 DNA: TGTGCCACCAGCAGAGATCTACGGAACACTGAAGCTTTCTTT

V gene: TRBV29-1
D gene: -
J gene: TRBJ1-2
clone size: -
CDR3 protein: CSVIQAGDYGYTF
CDR3 DNA: TGCAGCGTCATTCAGGCAGGGGACTATGGCTACACCTTC

V gene: TRBV6-6
D gene: -
J gene: TRBJ2-1
clone size: -
CDR3 protein: CASSYSRGGRNEQFF
CDR3 DNA: TGTGCCAGCAGTTACTCGCGCGGGGGCCGCAATGAGCAGTTCTTC

V gene: TRBV4-1
D gene: TRBD2
J gene: TRBJ2-2
clone size: -
CDR3 protein: CASSQPGLAGVAANTGELFF
CDR3 DNA: TGCGCCAGCAGCCAACCGGGACTAGCGGGGGTCGCAGCGAACACCGGGGAGCTGTTTTTT

V gene: TRBV7-9
D gene: TRBD2
J gene: TRBJ2-7
clone size: -
CDR3 protein: CSSSRSGSNSYEQYF
CDR3 DNA: TGTTCCAGCAGCCGTAGCGGGAGTAATTCCTACGAGCAGTACTTC